The following is a TCR beta chain sequence with its context. As yet, its antigen is unknown. This sample is drawn from a study of CD8 T cells in ankylosing spondylitis. V was clipped by 0 bases and J by 1 base; unmatched bases: 8. The germline V gene encodes CDR1 LGHNA and CDR2 YNFKEQ. This CDR3 region has 18 residues. Overall study results and limits: Ankylosing spondylitis blood appeared to carry a characteristic TCR beta motif of fewer than 10 highly homologous variants. Matched ankylosing spondylitis synovial fluid reportedly contained a significantly enriched population of disease-linked clones.

From the 5' RACE reads, TCRdb called clonotypes with MiXCR, one entry per CDR3 protein. The sample holds some 840,000 distinct CDR3 sequences; about 12% are singletons and the top ten take approximately 0.46%. The receptor comes from a male donor with ankylosing spondylitis. The sample taken for sequencing was blood, either unsorted or a sorted T cell fraction (not recorded which). The V gene is TRBV4-2, the J gene TRBJ2-2, with 7 bases lining up with TRBD2. The CDR3 is CASSQEPTSVENTGELFF. The CDR3 DNA is TGTGCCAGCAGCCAAGAACCCACTAGCGTTGAGAACACCGGGGAGCTGTTTTTT.